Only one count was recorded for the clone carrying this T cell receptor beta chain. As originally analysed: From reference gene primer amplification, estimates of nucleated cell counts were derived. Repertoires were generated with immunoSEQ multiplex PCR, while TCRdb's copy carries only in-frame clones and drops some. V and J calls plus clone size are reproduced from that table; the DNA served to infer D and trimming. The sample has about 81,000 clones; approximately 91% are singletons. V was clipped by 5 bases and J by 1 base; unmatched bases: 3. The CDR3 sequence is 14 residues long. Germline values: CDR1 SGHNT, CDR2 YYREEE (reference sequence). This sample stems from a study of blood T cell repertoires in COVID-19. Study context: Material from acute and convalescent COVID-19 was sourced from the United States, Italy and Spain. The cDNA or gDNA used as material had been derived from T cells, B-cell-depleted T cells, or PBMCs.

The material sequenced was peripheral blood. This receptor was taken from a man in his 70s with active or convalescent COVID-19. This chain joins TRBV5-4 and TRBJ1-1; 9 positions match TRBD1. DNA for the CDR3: TGTGCCAGCAGGGACAGGGGCCCGAACACTGAAGCTTTCTTT. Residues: CASRDRGPNTEAFF.